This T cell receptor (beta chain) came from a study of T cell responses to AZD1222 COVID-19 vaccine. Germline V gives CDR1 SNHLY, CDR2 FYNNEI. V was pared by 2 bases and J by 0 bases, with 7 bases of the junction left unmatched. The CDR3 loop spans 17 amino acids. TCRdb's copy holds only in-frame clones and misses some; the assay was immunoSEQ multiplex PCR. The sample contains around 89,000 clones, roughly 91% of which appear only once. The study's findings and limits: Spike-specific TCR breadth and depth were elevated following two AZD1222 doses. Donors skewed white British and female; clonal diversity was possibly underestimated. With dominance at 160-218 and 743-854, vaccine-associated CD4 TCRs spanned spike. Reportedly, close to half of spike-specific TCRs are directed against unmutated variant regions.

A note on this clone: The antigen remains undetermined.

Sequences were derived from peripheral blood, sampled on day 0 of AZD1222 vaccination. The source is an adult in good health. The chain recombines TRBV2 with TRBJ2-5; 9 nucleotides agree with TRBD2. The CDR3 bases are TGTGCCAGCAGTGAACTAGCGGGGATATACTACCAAGAGACCCAGTACTTC. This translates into CASSELAGIYYQETQYF.